This is a list of T cell receptor beta chains from one sample in a study of CD8 T cells in ankylosing spondylitis. TCRdb processed the 5' RACE reads anew with MiXCR; each CDR3 protein has one entry. The table has approximately 350,000 distinct CDR3 sequences, roughly 14% seen once. Sequencing was performed on blood, either unsorted or a sorted T cell fraction (not recorded which). These receptors came from a male donor with ankylosing spondylitis or in good health (not recorded which). Both conserved end residues are trimmed from each CDR3.

J,V,CDR3
TRBJ2-3,TRBV12-3/TRBV12-4,ASSEQGADTQY
TRBJ2-1,TRBV20-1,SAPRDNEQF
TRBJ2-7,TRBV3-1,ASSQDGTVSYEQY
TRBJ1-4,TRBV6-1,ASSEVGQHRKLF
TRBJ1-1,TRBV6-1,ASIRGYTEAF
TRBJ2-2,TRBV12-3/TRBV12-4,ASIRAGTGELF
TRBJ1-2,TRBV7-9,ASSGTSYGYT
TRBJ2-1,TRBV20-1,SASLAGDGGYEQF
TRBJ2-1,TRBV3-1,ASSLLTGAAEQF
TRBJ2-1,TRBV3-1,ASSRRLAGTSGGAVYNEQF
TRBJ2-5,TRBV5-1,ASGKAGSGETQY
TRBJ2-1,TRBV6-2/TRBV6-3,ASSRDVGYNEQF
TRBJ2-1,TRBV11-2,ASSLDSGRGNEQF
TRBJ2-5,TRBV4-1,ASSQGGFRGGQETQY
TRBJ2-3,TRBV18,ASSPGDTQY
TRBJ2-7,TRBV11-2,ASSFLGTFYEQY
TRBJ2-3,TRBV10-2,ASGGAGGSTDTQY
TRBJ1-5,TRBV18,ASSLDRAVKNQPQH
TRBJ2-5,TRBV6-1,ASSRGGGGSRGETQY
TRBJ1-2,TRBV7-9,ASSPAGAGQAHGYT
TRBJ1-5,TRBV6-5,ASSSDRGGGQPQH
TRBJ2-7,TRBV27,ASSFKSPGPPYEQY
TRBJ2-3,TRBV11-2,ASSLDRTQY
TRBJ2-3,TRBV20-1,SAPRTRGITDTQY
TRBJ2-3,TRBV11-3,ASSRAGTGSSVTQY
TRBJ2-7,TRBV27,ASRDRGQIREQY
TRBJ2-1,TRBV15,ATSRVVGVNEQF
TRBJ1-1,TRBV20-1,SAPVSGRPDTEAF
TRBJ2-3,TRBV12-3/TRBV12-4,ASSLDTQY
TRBJ2-7,TRBV21-1,ASSKVLAGPSEQY
TRBJ2-5,TRBV5-1,ASSLETGVRQTQY
TRBJ2-3,TRBV20-1,SASSGRLDTQY
TRBJ2-1,TRBV25-1,ATMGLAAYNEQF
TRBJ2-2,TRBV3-1,ASSLGGARTGELF
TRBJ1-1,TRBV20-1,SARDPGTEAF
TRBJ1-5,TRBV6-1,ASSSGNSNQPQH
TRBJ2-7,TRBV7-2,ASSFSRTGIHEQY
TRBJ1-2,TRBV6-6,ASRGQGAGGYT
TRBJ2-3,TRBV19,ASSRSGEDSDTQY
TRBJ1-1,TRBV5-1,ASSFQQGNTEAF
TRBJ2-3,TRBV7-2,ASSSPYRDSTDTQY
TRBJ2-3,TRBV12-3/TRBV12-4,ASSPVGGARGDTQY
TRBJ2-7,TRBV5-1,ASSLKYPGEQY
TRBJ2-5,TRBV3-1,ASSLRTSGGSKETQY
TRBJ2-7,TRBV6-1,ASSPWEDSSYEQY
TRBJ2-2,TRBV12-3/TRBV12-4,ASSFDRVYGELF
TRBJ1-1,TRBV5-1,ASSLAGTTNTEAF
TRBJ2-2,TRBV7-9,ASSLQGELTGELF